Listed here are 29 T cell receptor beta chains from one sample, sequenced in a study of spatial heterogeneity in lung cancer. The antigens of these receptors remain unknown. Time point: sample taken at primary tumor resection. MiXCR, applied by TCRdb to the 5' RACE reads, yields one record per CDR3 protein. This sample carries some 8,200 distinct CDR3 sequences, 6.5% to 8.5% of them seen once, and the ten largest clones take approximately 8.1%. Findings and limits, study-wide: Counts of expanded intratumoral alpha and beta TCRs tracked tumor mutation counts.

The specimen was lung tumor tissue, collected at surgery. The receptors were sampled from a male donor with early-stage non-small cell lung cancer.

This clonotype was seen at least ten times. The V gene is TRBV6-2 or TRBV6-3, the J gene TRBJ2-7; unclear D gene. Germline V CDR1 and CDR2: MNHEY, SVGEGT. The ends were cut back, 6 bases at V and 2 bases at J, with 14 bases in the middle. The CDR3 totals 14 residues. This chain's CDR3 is CASSPDGATYEQYF. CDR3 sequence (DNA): TGTGCCAGCAGCCCGGACGGTGCAACCTACGAGCAGTACTTC.

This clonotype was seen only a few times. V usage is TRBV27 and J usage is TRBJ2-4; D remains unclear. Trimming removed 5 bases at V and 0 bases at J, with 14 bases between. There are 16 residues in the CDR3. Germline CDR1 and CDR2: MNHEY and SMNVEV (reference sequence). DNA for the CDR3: TGTGCCAGCAGTCCCAGCCTCACTCTAGCCAAAAACATTCAGTACTTC. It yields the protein CASSPSLTLAKNIQYF.

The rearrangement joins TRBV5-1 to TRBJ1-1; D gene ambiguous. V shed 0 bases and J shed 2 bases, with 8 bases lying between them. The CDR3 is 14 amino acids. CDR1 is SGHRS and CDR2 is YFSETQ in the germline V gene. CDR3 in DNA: TGCGCCAGCAGCTTGGTGTCAGTAAACACTGAAGCTTTCTTT. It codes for CASSLVSVNTEAFF.

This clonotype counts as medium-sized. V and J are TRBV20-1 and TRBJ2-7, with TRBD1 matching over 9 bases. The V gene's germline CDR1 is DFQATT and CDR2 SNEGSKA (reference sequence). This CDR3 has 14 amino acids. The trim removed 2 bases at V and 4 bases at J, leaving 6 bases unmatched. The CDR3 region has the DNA TGCAGTGCTAGACAGGTGGGACAGGGATACGAGCAGTACTTC. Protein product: CSARQVGQGYEQYF.

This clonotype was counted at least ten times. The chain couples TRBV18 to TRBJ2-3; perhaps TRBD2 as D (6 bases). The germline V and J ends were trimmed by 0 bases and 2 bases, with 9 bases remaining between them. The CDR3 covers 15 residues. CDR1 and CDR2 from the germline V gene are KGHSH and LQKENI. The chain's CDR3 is CASSPPQRVTDTQYF. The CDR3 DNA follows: TGTGCCAGCTCACCACCCCAGCGGGTCACAGATACGCAGTATTTT.

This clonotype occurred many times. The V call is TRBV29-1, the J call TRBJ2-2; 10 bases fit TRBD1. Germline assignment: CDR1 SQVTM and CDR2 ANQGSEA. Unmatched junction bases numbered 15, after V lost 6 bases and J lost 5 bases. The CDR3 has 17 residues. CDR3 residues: CSVVIPDRGRGTGELFF. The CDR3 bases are TGCAGCGTCGTTATACCGGACAGGGGGAGAGGGACCGGGGAGCTGTTTTTT.

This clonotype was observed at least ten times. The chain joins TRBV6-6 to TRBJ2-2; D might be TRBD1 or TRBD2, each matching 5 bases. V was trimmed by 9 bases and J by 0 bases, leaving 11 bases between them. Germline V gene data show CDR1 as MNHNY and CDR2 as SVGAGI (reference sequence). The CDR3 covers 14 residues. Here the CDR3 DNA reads TGTGCCAGTCACGGGACCGCGAACACCGGGGAGCTGTTTTTT. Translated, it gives CASHGTANTGELFF.

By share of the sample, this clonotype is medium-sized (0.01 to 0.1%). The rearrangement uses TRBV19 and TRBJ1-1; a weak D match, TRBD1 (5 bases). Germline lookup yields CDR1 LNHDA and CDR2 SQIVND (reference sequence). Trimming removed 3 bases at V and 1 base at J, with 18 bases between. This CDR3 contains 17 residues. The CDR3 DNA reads TGTGCCAGTAGTATCTATTATACCGGGGCAGCGAACACTGAAGCTTTCTTT. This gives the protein CASSIYYTGAANTEAFF.

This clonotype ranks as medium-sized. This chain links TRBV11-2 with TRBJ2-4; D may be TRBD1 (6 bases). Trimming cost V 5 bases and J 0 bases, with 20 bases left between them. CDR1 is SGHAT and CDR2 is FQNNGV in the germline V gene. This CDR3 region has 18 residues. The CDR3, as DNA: TGTGCCAGCAGCCCCGGGGAACAGGGATTCCTAGCCAAAAACATTCAGTACTTC. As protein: CASSPGEQGFLAKNIQYF.

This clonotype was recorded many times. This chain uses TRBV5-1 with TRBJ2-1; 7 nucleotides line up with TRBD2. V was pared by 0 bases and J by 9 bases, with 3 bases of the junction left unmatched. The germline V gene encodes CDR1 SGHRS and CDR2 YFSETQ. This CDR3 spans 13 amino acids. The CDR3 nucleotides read TGCGCCAGCAGCTTGGGAAGGGAGGGTGAGCAGTTCTTC. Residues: CASSLGREGEQFF.

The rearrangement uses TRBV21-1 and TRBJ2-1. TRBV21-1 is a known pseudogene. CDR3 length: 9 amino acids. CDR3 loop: CARNHEQFF. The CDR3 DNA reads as TGTGCCAGGAACCATGAGCAGTTCTTC.

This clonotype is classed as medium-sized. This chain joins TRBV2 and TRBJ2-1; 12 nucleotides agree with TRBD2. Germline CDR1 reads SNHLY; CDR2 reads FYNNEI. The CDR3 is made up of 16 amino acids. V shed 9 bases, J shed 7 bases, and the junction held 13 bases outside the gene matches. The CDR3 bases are TGTGCCAGTCTTTCCCCTAGCGGGAGGGAGGATAATGAGCAGTTCTTC. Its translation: CASLSPSGREDNEQFF.

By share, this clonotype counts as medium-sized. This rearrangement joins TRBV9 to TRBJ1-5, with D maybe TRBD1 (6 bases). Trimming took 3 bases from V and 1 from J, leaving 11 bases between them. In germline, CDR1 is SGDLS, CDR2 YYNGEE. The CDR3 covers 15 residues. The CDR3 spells CASSASGQSNQPQHF. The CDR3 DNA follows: TGTGCCAGCAGCGCCTCCGGACAGAGCAATCAGCCCCAGCATTTT.

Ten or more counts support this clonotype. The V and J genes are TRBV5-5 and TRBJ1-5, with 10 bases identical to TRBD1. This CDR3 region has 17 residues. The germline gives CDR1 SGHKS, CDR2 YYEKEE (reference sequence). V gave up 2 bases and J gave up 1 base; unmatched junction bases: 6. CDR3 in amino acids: CASSFRDRGNSNQPQHF. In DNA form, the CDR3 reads TGTGCCAGCAGCTTCCGGGACAGGGGAAACAGCAATCAGCCCCAGCATTTT.

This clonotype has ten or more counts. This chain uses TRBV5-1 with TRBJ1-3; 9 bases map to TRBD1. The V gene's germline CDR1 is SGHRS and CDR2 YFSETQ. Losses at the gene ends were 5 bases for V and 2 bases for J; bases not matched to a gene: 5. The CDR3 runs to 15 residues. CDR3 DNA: TGCGCCAGCAGTGTGGGACAGGGAGCTGGAAACACCATATATTTT. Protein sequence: CASSVGQGAGNTIYF. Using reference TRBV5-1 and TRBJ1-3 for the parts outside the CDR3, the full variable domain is KAGVTQTPRYLIKTRGQQVTLSCSPISGHRSVSWYQQTPGQGLQFLFEYFSETQRNKGNFPGRFSGRQFSNSRSEMNVSTLELGDSALYLCASSVGQGAGNTIYFGEGSWLTVV.

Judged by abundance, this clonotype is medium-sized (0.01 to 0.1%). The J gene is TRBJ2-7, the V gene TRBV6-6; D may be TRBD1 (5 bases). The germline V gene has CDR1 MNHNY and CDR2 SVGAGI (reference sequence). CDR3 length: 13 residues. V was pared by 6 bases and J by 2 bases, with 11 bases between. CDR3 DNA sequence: TGTGCCAGCAGCCCTGACAGTACCTACGAGCAGTACTTC. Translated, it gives CASSPDSTYEQYF.

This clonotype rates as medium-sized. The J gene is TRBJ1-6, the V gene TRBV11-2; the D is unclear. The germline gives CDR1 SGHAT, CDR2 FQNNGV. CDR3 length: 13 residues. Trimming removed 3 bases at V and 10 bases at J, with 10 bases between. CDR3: CASSFRVLSPLHF. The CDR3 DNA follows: TGTGCCAGCAGCTTTCGGGTATTGTCACCCCTCCACTTT. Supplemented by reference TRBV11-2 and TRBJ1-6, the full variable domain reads EAGVAQSPRYKIIEKRQSVAFWCNPISGHATLYWYQQILGQGPKLLIQFQNNGVVDDSQLPKDRFSAERLKGVDSTLKIQPAKLEDSAVYLCASSFRVLSPLHFGNGTRLTVT.

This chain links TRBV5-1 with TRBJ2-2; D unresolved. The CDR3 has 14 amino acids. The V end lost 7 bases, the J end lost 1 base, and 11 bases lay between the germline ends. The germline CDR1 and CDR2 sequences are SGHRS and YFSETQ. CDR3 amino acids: CASRNRMNTGELFF. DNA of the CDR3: TGCGCCAGCCGTAACCGGATGAACACCGGGGAGCTGTTTTTT.

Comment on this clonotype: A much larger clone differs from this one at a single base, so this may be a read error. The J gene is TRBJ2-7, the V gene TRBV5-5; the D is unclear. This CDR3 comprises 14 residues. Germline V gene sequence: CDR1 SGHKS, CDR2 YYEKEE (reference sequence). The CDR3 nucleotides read TGTGCCAGCAGGGTTCTTCTTAGCTCCTGCGAGCAGTACTTC. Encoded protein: CASRVLLSSCEQYF.

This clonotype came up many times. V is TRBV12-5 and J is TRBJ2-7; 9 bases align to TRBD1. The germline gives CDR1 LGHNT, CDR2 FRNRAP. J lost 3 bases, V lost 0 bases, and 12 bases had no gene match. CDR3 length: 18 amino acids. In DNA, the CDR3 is TGTGCTAGTGGTTTGGTACCCGGGGGACAGGGAAATTTCTACGAGCAGTACTTC. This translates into CASGLVPGGQGNFYEQYF.

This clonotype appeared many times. CDR3: CASSRGTTNEKLFF. CDR3 bases: TGTGCCAGCAGCCGTGGGACCACTAATGAAAAACTGTTTTTT. This chain uses TRBV3-1 with TRBJ1-4; D possibly corresponds to TRBD1 (5 bases). The CDR3 covers 14 residues. Germline V gene sequence: CDR1 LGHDT, CDR2 YNNKEL (reference sequence). Trimming stripped 4 bases from V and 2 bases from J, with 8 bases between.

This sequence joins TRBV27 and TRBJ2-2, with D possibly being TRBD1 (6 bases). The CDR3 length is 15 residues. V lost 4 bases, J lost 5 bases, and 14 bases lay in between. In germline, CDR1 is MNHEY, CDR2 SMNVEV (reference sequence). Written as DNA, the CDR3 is TGTGCCAGCAGTTCTAGCAGGGGAAGAACCGGGGAGCTGTTTTTT. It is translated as CASSSSRGRTGELFF.

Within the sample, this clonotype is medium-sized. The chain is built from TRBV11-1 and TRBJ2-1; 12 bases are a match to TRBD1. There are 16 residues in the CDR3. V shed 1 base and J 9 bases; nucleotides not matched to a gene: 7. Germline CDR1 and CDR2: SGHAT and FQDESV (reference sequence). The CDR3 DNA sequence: TGTGCCAGCAGCTTAGGTTGGGACAGGGGGCGAGGTGAGCAGTTCTTC. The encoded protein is CASSLGWDRGRGEQFF. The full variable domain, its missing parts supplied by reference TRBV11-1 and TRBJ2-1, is EAEVAQSPRYKITEKSQAVAFWCDPISGHATLYWYRQILGQGPELLVQFQDESVVDDSQLPKDRFSAERLKGVDSTLKIQPAELGDSAMYLCASSLGWDRGRGEQFFGPGTRLTVL.

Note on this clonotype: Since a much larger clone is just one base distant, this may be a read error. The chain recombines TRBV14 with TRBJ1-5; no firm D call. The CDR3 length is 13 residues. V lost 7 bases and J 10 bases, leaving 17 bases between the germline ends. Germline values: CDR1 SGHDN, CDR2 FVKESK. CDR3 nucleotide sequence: TGTGCCAGCATCCGGGGAGATGACCGCCCCCAGCATTTT. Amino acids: CASIRGDDRPQHF.

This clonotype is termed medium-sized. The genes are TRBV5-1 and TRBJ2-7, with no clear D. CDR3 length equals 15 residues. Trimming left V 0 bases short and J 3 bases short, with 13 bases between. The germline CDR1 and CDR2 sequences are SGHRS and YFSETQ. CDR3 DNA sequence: TGCGCCAGCAGCTTGGCCATGGCAGGTCTCTACGAGCAGTACTTC. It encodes CASSLAMAGLYEQYF.

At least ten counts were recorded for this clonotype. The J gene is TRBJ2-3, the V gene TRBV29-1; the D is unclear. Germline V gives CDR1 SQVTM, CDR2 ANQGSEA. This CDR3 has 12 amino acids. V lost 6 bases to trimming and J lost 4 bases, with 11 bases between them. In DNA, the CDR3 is TGCAGCGTCTGGTCGGCCCCAGATACGCAGTATTTT. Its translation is CSVWSAPDTQYF.

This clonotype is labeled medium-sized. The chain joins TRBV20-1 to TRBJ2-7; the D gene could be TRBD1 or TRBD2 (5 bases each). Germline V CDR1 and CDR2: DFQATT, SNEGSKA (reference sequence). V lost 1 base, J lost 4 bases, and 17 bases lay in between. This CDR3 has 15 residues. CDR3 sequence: CSARGDGQRGYEQYF. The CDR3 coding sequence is TGCAGTGCTAGAGGGGACGGGCAAAGGGGATACGAGCAGTACTTC.

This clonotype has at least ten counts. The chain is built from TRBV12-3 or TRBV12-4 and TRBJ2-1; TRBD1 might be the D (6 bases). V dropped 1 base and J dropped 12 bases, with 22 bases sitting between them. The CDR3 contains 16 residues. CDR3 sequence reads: CASSLGGQVPPARQFF. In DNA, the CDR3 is TGTGCCAGCAGTTTAGGGGGACAAGTTCCCCCAGCTAGGCAGTTCTTC.

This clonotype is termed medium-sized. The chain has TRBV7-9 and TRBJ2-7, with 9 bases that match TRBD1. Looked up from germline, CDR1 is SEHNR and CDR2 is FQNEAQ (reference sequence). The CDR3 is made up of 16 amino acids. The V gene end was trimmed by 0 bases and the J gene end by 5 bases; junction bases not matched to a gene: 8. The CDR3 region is CASSLAGTGMVDEQYF. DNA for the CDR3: TGTGCCAGCAGCTTAGCCGGGACAGGGATGGTAGACGAGCAGTACTTC.